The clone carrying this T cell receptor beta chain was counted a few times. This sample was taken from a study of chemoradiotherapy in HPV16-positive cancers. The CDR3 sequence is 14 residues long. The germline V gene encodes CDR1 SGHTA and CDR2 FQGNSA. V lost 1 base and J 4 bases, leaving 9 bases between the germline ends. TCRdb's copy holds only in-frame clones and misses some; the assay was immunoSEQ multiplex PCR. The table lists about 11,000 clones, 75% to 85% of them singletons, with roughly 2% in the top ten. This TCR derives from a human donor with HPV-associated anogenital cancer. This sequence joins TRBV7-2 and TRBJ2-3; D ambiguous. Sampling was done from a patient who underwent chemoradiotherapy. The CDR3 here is CASSLDRSSDTQYF. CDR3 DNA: TGTGCCAGCAGCTTAGATCGAAGTTCAGATACGCAGTATTTT.